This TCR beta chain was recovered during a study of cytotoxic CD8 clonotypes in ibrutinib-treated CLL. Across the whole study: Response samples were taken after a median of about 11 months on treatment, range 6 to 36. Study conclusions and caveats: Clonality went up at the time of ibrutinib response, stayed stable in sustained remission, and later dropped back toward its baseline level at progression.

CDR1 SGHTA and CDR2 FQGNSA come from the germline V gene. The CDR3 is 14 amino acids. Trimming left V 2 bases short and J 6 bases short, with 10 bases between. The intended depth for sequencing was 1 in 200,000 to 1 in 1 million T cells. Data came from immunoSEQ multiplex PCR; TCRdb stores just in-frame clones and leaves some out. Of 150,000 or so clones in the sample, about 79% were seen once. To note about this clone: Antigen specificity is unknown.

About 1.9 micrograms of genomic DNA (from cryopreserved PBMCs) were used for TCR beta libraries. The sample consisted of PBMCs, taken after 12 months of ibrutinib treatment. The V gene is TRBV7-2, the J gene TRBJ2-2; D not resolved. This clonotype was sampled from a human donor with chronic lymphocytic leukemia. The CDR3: CASSLTVNAGELFF. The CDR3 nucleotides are TGTGCCAGCAGCTTAACGGTTAACGCCGGGGAGCTGTTTTTT.